This is a list of T cell receptor beta chains from one sample in a study of T-cell reconstitution after alpha-beta-depleted transplantation in children. TCRdb independently ran MiXCR on the PCR reads; one entry per CDR3 protein. The data hold approximately 150,000 distinct CDR3 sequences, with 8.8% observed a single time. Sequenced material: PBMCs, mostly from graft donor cells, taken 180 days after TCRalphabeta/CD19-depleted stem cell transplant. These TCRs come from a female patient aged 2-10 years who had a stem cell transplant for congenital amegakaryocytic thrombocytopenia, so the T cells may come from the graft donor. Both conserved end residues are part of each CDR3. A D gene is named only where the DNA matches it firmly. Rows may omit the clone size; those that give it use once, few, many or a size class.

V gene,D gene,clone size,J gene,CDR3 DNA,CDR3 protein
TRBV5-1,TRBD1,many,TRBJ2-1,TGCGCCAGCAGCTCTCCGGGACAGGGATCCAATGAGCAGTTCTTC,CASSSPGQGSNEQFF
TRBV7-9,TRBD2,few,TRBJ2-7,TGTGCCAGCAGCTTCGGACTAGCTGGACCCTACGAGCAGTACTTC,CASSFGLAGPYEQYF
TRBV9,TRBD1,many,TRBJ2-2,TGTGCCAGCAGCGGAGGTTGGGCTACTCAGGGGGACGGGGAGCTGTTTTTT,CASSGGWATQGDGELFF
TRBV4-3,-,-,TRBJ1-2,TGCGCCAGCAGCCAAGATTTGGGGGGAGGCTACACCTTC,CASSQDLGGGYTF
TRBV7-8,-,many,TRBJ1-1,TGTGCCAGCAGCTTAGTTGGGGGTCGGGGGACTGAAGCTTTCTTT,CASSLVGGRGTEAFF
TRBV9,TRBD2,-,TRBJ2-2,TGTGCCAGCAGCGTAGTTGGACTAGCGGGAGCGGGGGAGCTGTTTTTT,CASSVVGLAGAGELFF
TRBV12-3/TRBV12-4,-,many,TRBJ2-5,TGTGCCAGCAGTTTAAGCAGCGGGCCAGACGACCAGTACTTC,CASSLSSGPDDQYF
TRBV20-1,TRBD1,few,TRBJ1-2,TGCAGTGCTAAAACAGGGGAGGGTGACTATGGCTACACCTTC,CSAKTGEGDYGYTF
TRBV13,-,-,TRBJ2-5,TGTGCCAGCGCGGGACTGCGGGAGACCCAGTACTTC,CASAGLRETQYF
TRBV29-1,-,many,TRBJ2-7,TGCAGCGTGACAGTGATGTTCGACGAGCAGTACTTC,CSVTVMFDEQYF
TRBV4-2,-,many,TRBJ2-2,TGTGCCAGCAGCCCGCTATTGGTCGGGATGAACACCGGGGAGCTGTTTTTT,CASSPLLVGMNTGELFF
TRBV6-5,-,many,TRBJ2-1,TGTGCCAGCAGTTACACCTTATCTGGGCGAACCTACAATGAGCAGTTCTTC,CASSYTLSGRTYNEQFF
TRBV7-9,-,many,TRBJ2-7,TGTGCCAGCAGCTTGTCGGGGGCTAGGGAGCAGTACTTC,CASSLSGAREQYF
TRBV20-1,-,-,TRBJ1-1,TGCAGTGCTACGACTCGCCCGACCGGGGCGAACACTGAAGCTTTCTTT,CSATTRPTGANTEAFF
TRBV6-5,-,many,TRBJ1-1,TGTGCCAGCAGTTACGGGGTGGGCGCTCGGAACACTGAAGCTTTCTTT,CASSYGVGARNTEAFF